This paragraph covers one T cell receptor beta chain sequence. During active infection, Seattle patients enrolled and were then monitored through disease. The data were taken from a study of blood T cell repertoires in COVID-19. Study-wide background: From the United States, Italy and Spain came samples of acute and convalescent COVID-19.

CDR1 and CDR2 (germline): MDHEN, SYDVKM. The CDR3 sequence is 12 residues long. Deletions cut 11 bases from V and 0 bases from J, with 8 bases between. TCRdb's copy holds only in-frame clones and misses some; the assay was immunoSEQ multiplex PCR. The sample carries about 150,000 clones, around four fifths recorded once. The J gene is TRBJ1-5, the V gene TRBV28; tentative D call: TRBD1 (6 bases). The specimen was peripheral blood. The receptor was derived from a woman older than 75 with COVID-19, enrolled during active disease. In DNA form, the CDR3 reads TGTGCCCTAGGGGGTAGCAATCAGCCCCAGCATTTT. Protein product: CALGGSNQPQHF. Full variable domain (outside the CDR3, taken from reference TRBV28 and TRBJ1-5): DVKVTQSSRYLVKRTGEKVFLECVQDMDHENMFWYRQDPGLGLRLIYFSYDVKMKEKGDIPEGYSVSREKKERFSLILESASTNQTSMYLCALGGSNQPQHFGDGTRLSIL.